What follows describes a single T cell receptor (beta chain). This sample stems from a study of blood T cell repertoires in COVID-19. From germline, CDR1 is SGHTA and CDR2 FQGTGA. V shed 2 bases and J shed 6 bases, with 14 bases lying between them. There are 15 residues in the CDR3. Assay used: immunoSEQ multiplex PCR; TCRdb lists only in-frame clones, some missing. Altogether around 110,000 clones are present, under 95% being singletons, with the ten largest covering around 1.2%. The sequence derives from a woman between 25 and 40 years old with acute or convalescent COVID-19. The sample was peripheral blood. V is TRBV7-3 and J is TRBJ2-1, with D perhaps matching TRBD2 (6 bases). The CDR3 reads CASSLGAGMVNEQFF. DNA of the CDR3: TGTGCCAGCAGCTTAGGGGCGGGGATGGTCAATGAGCAGTTCTTC.